These 20 T cell receptor beta chains came from one sample sequenced in a study of cytomegalovirus exposure and HLA in healthy donors. Primers included in the PCR were 60 Vbeta and 13 Jbeta primers. The assay was immunoSEQ multiplex PCR, and TCRdb's table has in-frame clones only and misses some. The sample has about 160,000 clones; over 70% are singletons. The sequencing input was PBMCs. The receptor source for this set is a man aged 45-60 years in good health and CMV-seropositive.

The V gene is TRBV6-1, the J gene TRBJ1-2, with D uncertain. The V gene's germline CDR1 is MNHNS and CDR2 SASEGT. V lost 8 bases and J lost 2, with 12 bases in between. This CDR3 is 13 amino acids long. For the CDR3, the DNA is TGTGCCAGCGGGAGGGCCGGGAACTATGGCTACACCTTC. Translation gives CASGRAGNYGYTF.

The chain links TRBV5-1 to TRBJ1-1; D gene unclear. The CDR3 loop spans 14 amino acids. V shed 6 bases and J shed 5 bases, with 17 bases lying between them. CDR1 is SGHRS, CDR2 YFSETQ, per germline. The CDR3 reads CASKDGLPGTEAFF. In DNA form, the CDR3 reads TGCGCCAGCAAGGACGGCCTCCCGGGAACTGAAGCTTTCTTT.

The chain joins TRBV5-4 to TRBJ2-7, with D perhaps TRBD2 (6 bases). This CDR3 has 14 amino acids. In germline, CDR1 is SGHNT, CDR2 YYREEE (reference sequence). Deletions cut 3 bases from V and 6 bases from J, with 16 bases between. CDR3 coding DNA: TGTGCCAGCAGCTGGGGGACCCACGGGGGCGAGCAGTACTTC. Its protein is CASSWGTHGGEQYF.

The J gene is TRBJ2-5, the V gene TRBV11-1; D remains unclear. The germline CDR1 and CDR2 sequences are SGHAT and FQDESV (reference sequence). This CDR3 has 14 amino acids. With 5 bases removed from V and 5 bases from J, the gap between germline ends came to 15 bases. The CDR3 region has the DNA TGTGCCAGCAGCCCCCGGTCTAGTGGGGAGACCCAGTACTTC. Translation gives CASSPRSSGETQYF.

V is TRBV15 and J is TRBJ1-5; 7 bases fit TRBD1. This CDR3 comprises 16 residues. The germline V gene has CDR1 LNHNV and CDR2 YYDKDF (reference sequence). V was pared by 2 bases and J by 6 bases, with 10 bases of the junction left unmatched. CDR3: CATSRSPAGGGQPQHF. For the CDR3, the DNA is TGTGCCACCAGCAGATCCCCGGCAGGGGGAGGTCAGCCCCAGCATTTT.

V usage is TRBV19 and J usage is TRBJ2-3, with 14 nucleotides matching TRBD2. Germline trimming cut 3 bases from V and 6 bases from J; bases unmatched to any gene: 2. CDR3 length equals 15 residues. Germline V gene lookup returns CDR1 LNHDA and CDR2 SQIVND (reference sequence). The chain's CDR3 is CASSMGLAGVDTQYF. The CDR3 DNA follows: TGTGCCAGTAGTATGGGACTAGCGGGAGTGGATACGCAGTATTTT.

A single count supports this clone. V is TRBV15 and J is TRBJ2-1; 10 bases are shared with TRBD2. CDR1 is LNHNV and CDR2 is YYDKDF in the germline V gene (reference sequence). J was trimmed by 9 bases and V by 3 bases; bases with no gene match: 11. The CDR3 sequence is 16 residues long. CDR3 sequence reads: CATSRKGAGGPGEQFF. In nucleotides, the CDR3 is TGTGCCACCAGCAGGAAGGGAGCGGGAGGGCCTGGTGAGCAGTTCTTC.

V and J are TRBV5-1 and TRBJ2-2, with a possible D match to TRBD1 (6 bases). The CDR3 runs to 15 residues. Looked up from germline, CDR1 is SGHRS and CDR2 is YFSETQ. The germline V and J ends were trimmed by 0 bases and 4 bases, with 10 bases remaining between them. Written as DNA, the CDR3 is TGCGCCAGCAGCTTGGATGGCAGGGGCACCGGGGAGCTGTTTTTT. Its translation is CASSLDGRGTGELFF.

The V gene is TRBV11-2, the J gene TRBJ2-3, with 9 bases identical to TRBD1. CDR1 SGHAT and CDR2 FQNNGV come from the germline V gene. The CDR3 spans 15 residues. Trimming removed 3 bases from V and 4 bases from J; junction bases left unmatched: 5. The CDR3 here is CASSLNRGLSDTQYF. The DNA for the CDR3 is TGTGCCAGCAGCTTGAACAGGGGGCTGTCAGATACGCAGTATTTT.

The rearrangement joins TRBV7-2 to TRBJ2-1, with 8 bases aligning to TRBD2. The trim removed 1 base at V and 4 bases at J, leaving 3 bases unmatched. CDR1 is SGHTA and CDR2 is FQGNSA in the germline V gene. The CDR3 is 15 amino acids. CDR3 DNA sequence: TGTGCCAGCAGCTTAGACACTAGCGGATACAATGAGCAGTTCTTC. It encodes CASSLDTSGYNEQFF.

The CDR3 loop is CASSFHLTGRETQYF. Written as DNA, the CDR3 is TGTGCCAGCAGCTTTCACTTAACAGGGAGAGAGACCCAGTACTTC. The rearrangement joins TRBV7-8 to TRBJ2-5, with D possibly TRBD1 on 6 matching bases. The germline V and J ends were trimmed by 3 bases and 4 bases, with 15 bases remaining between them. The germline V gene encodes CDR1 SGHVS and CDR2 FQNEAQ. There are 15 residues in the CDR3.

This clone has a handful of counts. The V gene is TRBV7-2, the J gene TRBJ2-7; maybe TRBD2 (6 bases). The germline CDR1 and CDR2 sequences are SGHTA and FQGNSA. The CDR3 totals 15 residues. V lost 3 bases, J lost 0 bases, and 12 bases lay in between. Written as DNA, the CDR3 is TGTGCCAGCAGCTTTCGCGGGAAGAGCTCCTACGAGCAGTACTTC. Protein product: CASSFRGKSSYEQYF.

The chain employs TRBV19 and TRBJ2-6, with 9 bases lining up with TRBD1. Germline CDR1 and CDR2: LNHDA and SQIVND (reference sequence). V lost 3 bases to trimming and J lost 0 bases; unmatched junction nucleotides: 6. The CDR3 runs to 18 residues. In DNA form, the CDR3 reads TGTGCCAGTAGTATCCAGACAGGGGGTGCCTCTGGGGCCAACGTCCTGACTTTC. It translates to CASSIQTGGASGANVLTF.

V usage is TRBV6-1 and J usage is TRBJ2-7; D may be TRBD2 (6 bases). There are 14 residues in the CDR3. CDR1 MNHNS and CDR2 SASEGT come from the germline V gene. V was pared by 6 bases and J by 1 base, with 13 bases between. The CDR3 reads CASSARRGSYEQYF. CDR3 sequence (DNA): TGTGCCAGCAGCGCTAGACGGGGGTCCTACGAGCAGTACTTC.

The chain uses TRBV7-2 and TRBJ2-1; 8 nucleotides align to TRBD2. Trimming cost V 9 bases and J 6 bases; bases outside gene matches: 7. The CDR3 consists of 13 residues. Looked up from germline, CDR1 is SGHTA and CDR2 is FQGNSA. In DNA, the CDR3 is TGTGCCAGTTCGGGAGGGCCGTTCAATGAGCAGTTCTTC. Translated: CASSGGPFNEQFF.

The chain carries TRBV5-1 and TRBJ1-4; TRBD1 aligns across 10 bases. The V segment lost 0 bases and the J segment 1 base; nucleotides outside the gene matches: 0. Per the germline V gene, CDR1 is SGHRS and CDR2 is YFSETQ. The CDR3 loop spans 16 amino acids. The CDR3: CASSLGTGGTNEKLFF. CDR3 nucleotides: TGCGCCAGCAGCTTGGGGACAGGGGGAACTAATGAAAAACTGTTTTTT. The entire variable domain, with the rest obtained from reference TRBV5-1 and TRBJ1-4, is as follows: KAGVTQTPRYLIKTRGQQVTLSCSPISGHRSVSWYQQTPGQGLQFLFEYFSETQRNKGNFPGRFSGRQFSNSRSEMNVSTLELGDSALYLCASSLGTGGTNEKLFFGSGTQLSVL.

This chain connects TRBV4-2 to TRBJ1-2, with TRBD1 as a possible D gene (5 bases). Trimming shortened V by 0 bases and J by 4 bases, and 15 bases separated the two germline ends. Germline CDR1 and CDR2: LGHNA and YNFKEQ. This CDR3 has 16 residues. The CDR3, as DNA: TGTGCCAGCAGCCAAGACCCTGGCCCAGGGCCCTATGGCTACACCTTC. Amino acids: CASSQDPGPGPYGYTF.

V and J are TRBV5-4 and TRBJ2-5; possibly TRBD1 for D (6 bases). V lost 9 bases to trimming and J lost 6 bases, with 18 bases between them. Germline values: CDR1 SGHNT, CDR2 YYREEE (reference sequence). CDR3 size: 13 residues. The CDR3 reads CATSRGVQKTQYF. The CDR3 DNA sequence: TGTGCCACCTCCAGGGGCGTACAAAAGACCCAGTACTTC.

This clone was seen just once. The rearrangement joins TRBV10-3 to TRBJ2-5; 9 bases agree with TRBD1. V trimming: 6 bases; J trimming: 1 base; junction bases outside the gene matches: 3. This CDR3 spans 14 amino acids. CDR1 and CDR2 (germline): ENHRY, SYGVKD. CDR3 in amino acids: CAIRGTGPQETQYF. The CDR3 DNA reads TGTGCCATCAGGGGGACAGGGCCCCAAGAGACCCAGTACTTC.

This chain uses TRBV18 with TRBJ2-5; D unclear. V gave up 0 bases and J gave up 3 bases, with 11 bases separating them. This CDR3 has 15 amino acids. Germline V CDR1 and CDR2: KGHSH, LQKENI. As DNA, the CDR3 is TGTGCCAGCTCACCACCCGTTCGAGCCAAAGAGACCCAGTACTTC. Translation: CASSPPVRAKETQYF.